These T cell receptor beta chains were read from a single sample in a study of cytomegalovirus exposure and HLA in healthy donors. Sequencing was performed with immunoSEQ multiplex PCR; in TCRdb, only in-frame clones are kept and a portion is missing. The repertoire holds about 170,000 clones, with about 88% as singletons. Specimen: PBMCs. All receptors come from a man in his thirties or forties in good health and CMV-seropositive. Both conserved end residues are part of each CDR3. The order of the fields is D gene, clone size, J gene, V gene, CDR3 DNA, CDR3 protein. A D gene is named only where the DNA matches it firmly. A row's size may be missing; if present it is once, few, many or a size class.

d_gene: TRBD1
abundance: few
j_gene: TRBJ2-1
v_gene: TRBV27
CDR3nt: TGTGCCAGCAGACAGGGGTATCCGGGGAATGAGCAGTTCTTC
CDR3aa: CASRQGYPGNEQFF

d_gene: TRBD2
abundance: -
j_gene: TRBJ2-1
v_gene: TRBV5-4
CDR3nt: TGTGCCAGCAGCCCAAGATTGACTAGCGGGAGTCACAATGAGCAGTTCTTC
CDR3aa: CASSPRLTSGSHNEQFF

d_gene: TRBD2
abundance: -
j_gene: TRBJ2-1
v_gene: TRBV13
CDR3nt: TGTGCCAGCAGTCAGGAGGCAGGACTAGCGGGAGGAGGCTACAATGAGCAGTTCTTC
CDR3aa: CASSQEAGLAGGGYNEQFF

d_gene: TRBD2
abundance: -
j_gene: TRBJ2-5
v_gene: TRBV7-9
CDR3nt: TGTGCCAGCAGCTTAGTGGCGGGAGGCCGAGAGACCCAGTACTTC
CDR3aa: CASSLVAGGRETQYF

d_gene: TRBD2
abundance: -
j_gene: TRBJ2-7
v_gene: TRBV5-4
CDR3nt: TGTGCCAGCAGCTTTGGGGGGGGGACCCCCTACGAGCAGTACTTC
CDR3aa: CASSFGGGTPYEQYF

d_gene: TRBD1
abundance: -
j_gene: TRBJ1-5
v_gene: TRBV2
CDR3nt: TGTGCCAGCAGTGAATGGACAGGGGTGGATCAGCCCCAGCATTTT
CDR3aa: CASSEWTGVDQPQHF

d_gene: -
abundance: -
j_gene: TRBJ2-2
v_gene: TRBV25-1
CDR3nt: TGTGCCAGCAGCTATCCAGGGGATCGGGCCGGGGAGCTGTTTTTT
CDR3aa: CASSYPGDRAGELFF

d_gene: -
abundance: -
j_gene: TRBJ1-6
v_gene: TRBV18
CDR3nt: TGTGCCAGCTCACCAACGGGGGTGGATTCACCCCTCCACTTT
CDR3aa: CASSPTGVDSPLHF

d_gene: TRBD2
abundance: -
j_gene: TRBJ2-3
v_gene: TRBV5-1
CDR3nt: TGCGCCAGCAGCGCGGGACTAGCGGGAGGGCCTTCCTATACGCAGTATTTT
CDR3aa: CASSAGLAGGPSYTQYF

d_gene: TRBD1
abundance: -
j_gene: TRBJ1-2
v_gene: TRBV6-5
CDR3nt: TGTGCCAGCAGTCTCCGCAGAACGGGACAGGGCTACACCTTC
CDR3aa: CASSLRRTGQGYTF

d_gene: -
abundance: -
j_gene: TRBJ2-3
v_gene: TRBV5-8
CDR3nt: TGTGCCAGCGTAACAGCTAGCACAGATACGCAGTATTTT
CDR3aa: CASVTASTDTQYF

d_gene: TRBD2
abundance: -
j_gene: TRBJ2-2
v_gene: TRBV5-1
CDR3nt: TGCGCCAGCAGCGTCGGACTAGCGGGATTCACCGGGGAGCTGTTTTTT
CDR3aa: CASSVGLAGFTGELFF

d_gene: TRBD2
abundance: -
j_gene: TRBJ2-5
v_gene: TRBV2
CDR3nt: TGTGCCAGCAGACGTGGACGACTAGCGGGAGAAGAGACCCAGTACTTC
CDR3aa: CASRRGRLAGEETQYF

d_gene: -
abundance: -
j_gene: TRBJ2-1
v_gene: TRBV4-1
CDR3nt: TGCGCCAGCAGCCAAATCGTTCGGGGGAGCGAGCAGTTCTTC
CDR3aa: CASSQIVRGSEQFF

d_gene: -
abundance: -
j_gene: TRBJ2-7
v_gene: TRBV30
CDR3nt: TGTGCCTGGAGGACTTCTTACGAGCAGTACTTC
CDR3aa: CAWRTSYEQYF

d_gene: -
abundance: -
j_gene: TRBJ1-6
v_gene: TRBV7-2
CDR3nt: TGTGCCAGCAGCTTAGAAGGAGGGATGGGCTCACCCCTCCACTTT
CDR3aa: CASSLEGGMGSPLHF

d_gene: -
abundance: -
j_gene: TRBJ2-7
v_gene: TRBV7-9
CDR3nt: TGTGCCAGCAGCTTAGCGGTACCGGCCTACGAGCAGTACTTC
CDR3aa: CASSLAVPAYEQYF

d_gene: -
abundance: -
j_gene: TRBJ1-1
v_gene: TRBV18
CDR3nt: TGTGCCAGCTCACCCGTCGGGACACCAGAGATGAACACTGAAGCTTTCTTT
CDR3aa: CASSPVGTPEMNTEAFF

d_gene: TRBD2
abundance: few
j_gene: TRBJ2-1
v_gene: TRBV30
CDR3nt: TGTGCCTGGACTAGCGGCTACAATGAGCAGTTCTTC
CDR3aa: CAWTSGYNEQFF

d_gene: -
abundance: -
j_gene: TRBJ2-3
v_gene: TRBV5-4
CDR3nt: TGTGCCAGCTCCCGGGACACAAGCACAGATACGCAGTATTTT
CDR3aa: CASSRDTSTDTQYF

d_gene: -
abundance: -
j_gene: TRBJ2-5
v_gene: TRBV19
CDR3nt: TGTGCCAGTAGTGGGGGGTTTGAAGAGACCCAGTACTTC
CDR3aa: CASSGGFEETQYF

d_gene: TRBD1
abundance: -
j_gene: TRBJ1-4
v_gene: TRBV7-9
CDR3nt: TGTGCCAGCAGCTTAGGGGACAGGGCCTATGAAAAACTGTTTTTT
CDR3aa: CASSLGDRAYEKLFF

d_gene: TRBD1
abundance: -
j_gene: TRBJ1-4
v_gene: TRBV19
CDR3nt: TGTGCCAGTAGTACCCCCTTAAGGACAGGGCATGAAAAACTGTTTTTT
CDR3aa: CASSTPLRTGHEKLFF

d_gene: TRBD2
abundance: -
j_gene: TRBJ2-4
v_gene: TRBV5-4
CDR3nt: TGTGCCAGCAGCTTGGGGGCTAGCGGGACAGCCAAAAACATTCAGTACTTC
CDR3aa: CASSLGASGTAKNIQYF

d_gene: -
abundance: -
j_gene: TRBJ1-1
v_gene: TRBV2
CDR3nt: TGTGCCAGCAGTAGCGACCGGAACACTGAAGCTTTCTTT
CDR3aa: CASSSDRNTEAFF

d_gene: -
abundance: -
j_gene: TRBJ1-1
v_gene: TRBV7-6
CDR3nt: TGTGCCAGCAGCTTTGAGTTAAACACTGAAGCTTTCTTT
CDR3aa: CASSFELNTEAFF

d_gene: -
abundance: once
j_gene: TRBJ2-3
v_gene: TRBV9
CDR3nt: TGTGCCAGCAGCCCCCGAGGAGCGGGTCCCCTTCCAGATACGCAGTATTTT
CDR3aa: CASSPRGAGPLPDTQYF

d_gene: TRBD2
abundance: few
j_gene: TRBJ2-1
v_gene: TRBV4-3
CDR3nt: TGCGCCAGCAGCCAAGAACTAGCGAGCTACAATGAGCAGTTCTTC
CDR3aa: CASSQELASYNEQFF

d_gene: -
abundance: -
j_gene: TRBJ2-2
v_gene: TRBV11-3
CDR3nt: TGTGCCAGCACTCTTCGGGGGAGGGGGATCGGGGAGCTGTTTTTT
CDR3aa: CASTLRGRGIGELFF

d_gene: TRBD1
abundance: -
j_gene: TRBJ2-1
v_gene: TRBV25-1
CDR3nt: TGTGCCAGCGACAGGGGGAGATACAATGAGCAGTTCTTC
CDR3aa: CASDRGRYNEQFF

d_gene: -
abundance: once
j_gene: TRBJ2-1
v_gene: TRBV5-1
CDR3nt: TGCGCCAGCAGACTGACTAGTTCCAATGAGCAGTTCTTC
CDR3aa: CASRLTSSNEQFF

d_gene: TRBD2
abundance: -
j_gene: TRBJ2-1
v_gene: TRBV7-3
CDR3nt: TGTGCCAGCAGCTTGGGACTAGCGGGGACAAATGAGCAGTTCTTC
CDR3aa: CASSLGLAGTNEQFF

d_gene: TRBD2
abundance: -
j_gene: TRBJ2-1
v_gene: TRBV14
CDR3nt: TGTGCCAGCAGCTTGCGACACCTAGCGGGAGGGTACAATGAGCAGTTCTTC
CDR3aa: CASSLRHLAGGYNEQFF

d_gene: TRBD1
abundance: few
j_gene: TRBJ1-4
v_gene: TRBV5-1
CDR3nt: TGCGCCAGCAGCCCCGGGACAGGGTTGGGAGGTGAAAAACTGTTTTTT
CDR3aa: CASSPGTGLGGEKLFF

d_gene: TRBD1
abundance: few
j_gene: TRBJ1-4
v_gene: TRBV2
CDR3nt: TGTGCCAGTCTTGACAGGGGCGGTAATGAAAAACTGTTTTTT
CDR3aa: CASLDRGGNEKLFF

d_gene: TRBD1
abundance: -
j_gene: TRBJ2-7
v_gene: TRBV7-9
CDR3nt: TGTTCCAGCAGCCACCGGGACAGGACAGCAGACGAGCAGTACTTC
CDR3aa: CSSSHRDRTADEQYF

d_gene: -
abundance: once
j_gene: TRBJ1-1
v_gene: TRBV19
CDR3nt: TGTGCCAGTAGTAAGCGCAGGGGCATGAACACTGAAGCTTTCTTT
CDR3aa: CASSKRRGMNTEAFF

d_gene: TRBD2
abundance: -
j_gene: TRBJ2-3
v_gene: TRBV27
CDR3nt: TGTGCCAGCAGTTTATCAAGGCGGGAGGGCCTACGGTCGCAGTATTTT
CDR3aa: CASSLSRREGLRSQYF

d_gene: -
abundance: -
j_gene: TRBJ2-1
v_gene: TRBV14
CDR3nt: TGTGCCAGCAGCCTACTCCAAACAGTGGATGAGCAGTTCTTC
CDR3aa: CASSLLQTVDEQFF

d_gene: TRBD1
abundance: -
j_gene: TRBJ1-3
v_gene: TRBV11-3
CDR3nt: TGTGCCAGCAGCCCGGGACAGGTGTTTTCCAGGCTCTCTGGAAACACCATATATTTT
CDR3aa: CASSPGQVFSRLSGNTIYF